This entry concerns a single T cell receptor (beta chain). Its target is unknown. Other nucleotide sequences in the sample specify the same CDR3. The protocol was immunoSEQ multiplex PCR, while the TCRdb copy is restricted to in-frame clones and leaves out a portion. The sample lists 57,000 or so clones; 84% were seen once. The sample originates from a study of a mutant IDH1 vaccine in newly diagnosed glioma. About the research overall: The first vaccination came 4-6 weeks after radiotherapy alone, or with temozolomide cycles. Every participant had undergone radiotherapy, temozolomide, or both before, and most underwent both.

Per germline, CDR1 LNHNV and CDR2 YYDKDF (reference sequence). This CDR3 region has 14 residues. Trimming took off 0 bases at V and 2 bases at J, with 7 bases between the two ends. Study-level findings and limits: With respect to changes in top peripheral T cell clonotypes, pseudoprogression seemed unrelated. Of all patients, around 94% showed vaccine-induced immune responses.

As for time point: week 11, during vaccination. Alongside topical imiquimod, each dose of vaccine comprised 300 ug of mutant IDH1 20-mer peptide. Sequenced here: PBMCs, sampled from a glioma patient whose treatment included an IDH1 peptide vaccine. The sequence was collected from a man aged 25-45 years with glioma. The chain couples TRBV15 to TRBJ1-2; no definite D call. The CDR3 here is CATSRDSANYGYTF. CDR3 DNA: TGTGCCACCAGCAGAGATTCCGCAAACTATGGCTACACCTTC.